The 24 T cell receptor beta chains below all came from one sample that was sequenced in a study of CXCR3-negative and CXCR3-positive naive CD8 T cells (dated by TCRdb to between 2019 and 2020). Data came from a NextSeq 550. The Human TCR Profiling Kit (MiLaboratory) was used to prepare UMI-labeled 5' RACE TRB cDNA libraries. Following reprocessing of the reads by TCRdb, the data hold one row per CDR3 protein sequence and no DNA is available. The sample's table covers about 40,000 distinct CDR3 sequences. More than 7.5% of the sample is in the top ten clones. The material sequenced was memory CD8+ T cells from blood. The sample's cell subset or site label, in plain terms: conventional CD8+ memory T cells (TMEM), sorted as controls. The source of these receptors is a human donor in good health. Some clones in this sample may be carry-over from other donors' samples.

This sequence joins TRBV3-1 and TRBJ2-7; TCRdb reports TRBD1, a call that lacks DNA to check it against. CDR1 is LGHDT and CDR2 is YNNKEL in the germline V gene (reference sequence). This CDR3 spans 14 amino acids. The CDR3 protein is CASSQGTGNYEQYF.

The gene calls are TRBV29-1 and TRBJ1-1. There are 12 residues in the CDR3. CDR1 is SQVTM, CDR2 ANQGSEA, per germline. CDR3 amino acids: CSVEGPAAEAFF.

The chain couples TRBV7-2 to TRBJ2-2; without DNA, the TCRdb call of TRBD1 cannot be checked. This CDR3 is built from 14 residues. Germline V lookup: CDR1 SGHTA, CDR2 FQGNSA. This chain's CDR3 is CASSWRQGAGELFF.

The V gene is TRBV5-1, the J gene TRBJ2-1; absent DNA, TCRdb's TRBD2 call cannot be checked. The CDR3 is 18 amino acids. Per the germline V gene, CDR1 is SGHRS and CDR2 is YFSETQ. The CDR3 reads CASSLSAGGRSSYNEQFF. Full variable domain (remainder filled in from reference TRBV5-1 and TRBJ2-1): KAGVTQTPRYLIKTRGQQVTLSCSPISGHRSVSWYQQTPGQGLQFLFEYFSETQRNKGNFPGRFSGRQFSNSRSEMNVSTLELGDSALYLCASSLSAGGRSSYNEQFFGPGTRLTVL.

The rearrangement joins TRBV2 to TRBJ2-1; TCRdb outputs TRBD2, but without DNA this stays unchecked. The CDR3 extends over 13 amino acids. CDR1 SNHLY and CDR2 FYNNEI come from the germline V gene. This chain's CDR3 is CASAATAGNEQFF.

This chain uses TRBV5-1 with TRBJ1-1. Germline V gene data show CDR1 as SGHRS and CDR2 as YFSETQ. The CDR3 covers 14 residues. The CDR3 reads CASSLAGAYTEAFF. Variable domain in full (rest from reference TRBV5-1 and TRBJ1-1): KAGVTQTPRYLIKTRGQQVTLSCSPISGHRSVSWYQQTPGQGLQFLFEYFSETQRNKGNFPGRFSGRQFSNSRSEMNVSTLELGDSALYLCASSLAGAYTEAFFGQGTRLTVV.

This chain joins TRBV20-1 and TRBJ2-3; the D call from TCRdb, TRBD1, cannot be confirmed without DNA. CDR3 length equals 14 residues. Germline V gives CDR1 DFQATT, CDR2 SNEGSKA (reference sequence). CDR3 loop: CSAGMNIPADTQYF.

This chain links TRBV27 with TRBJ2-1; with no DNA, the TCRdb D assignment of TRBD2 cannot be verified. This CDR3 spans 19 amino acids. The germline gives CDR1 MNHEY, CDR2 SMNVEV (reference sequence). The chain's CDR3 is CASSLYGPAAGGSYNEQFF.

V usage is TRBV29-1 and J usage is TRBJ2-5; the D call of TRBD1 rests on TCRdb alone, since no DNA is present to check it. Germline V gives CDR1 SQVTM, CDR2 ANQGSEA. The CDR3 is 13 amino acids. The CDR3 sequence is CSVAGGYQETQYF.

The chain is built from TRBV27 and TRBJ2-5. The CDR3 length is 16 residues. The germline gives CDR1 MNHEY, CDR2 SMNVEV (reference sequence). The CDR3 here is CASSLGSKGFGETQYF.

The rearrangement links TRBV6-5 to TRBJ2-7. This CDR3 is 15 amino acids long. The germline CDR1 and CDR2 sequences are MNHEY and SVGAGI. CDR3 region: CASSYSGQGSYEQYF.

The CDR3 protein is CSVEKANTGELFF. This chain links TRBV29-1 with TRBJ2-2. Germline V gene data show CDR1 as SQVTM and CDR2 as ANQGSEA. The CDR3 consists of 13 residues.

The chain recombines TRBV29-1 with TRBJ2-2; the TCRdb D gene call, TRBD1, has no DNA to confirm it. The CDR3 is 15 residues long. Germline assignment: CDR1 SQVTM and CDR2 ANQGSEA. The CDR3 region is CSVESTQGAIGELFF.

V usage is TRBV7-8 and J usage is TRBJ2-7. The CDR3 totals 14 residues. From germline, CDR1 is SGHVS and CDR2 FQNEAQ. The CDR3 protein is CASSFQQSSYEQYF.

The chain has TRBV6-2 or TRBV6-3 and TRBJ1-1; the D gene TCRdb calls, TRBD1, cannot be checked with no DNA. Germline CDR1 reads MNHEY; CDR2 reads SVGEGT. This CDR3 region has 13 residues. This chain's CDR3 is CASSYPGQHEAFF.

This chain links TRBV7-9 with TRBJ2-3; TCRdb's assignment of TRBD1 cannot be checked, as there is no DNA. From germline, CDR1 is SEHNR and CDR2 FQNEAQ (reference sequence). This CDR3 comprises 12 residues. CDR3 sequence: CASTGVADTQYF.

CDR3: CASSPTGLAGGPYTGELFF. This chain joins TRBV7-9 and TRBJ2-2; TCRdb indicates TRBD2, and absent DNA this call remains unverified. This CDR3 comprises 19 residues. Germline loops: CDR1 SEHNR, CDR2 FQNEAQ (reference sequence).

The rearrangement uses TRBV4-3 and TRBJ1-4. Looked up from germline, CDR1 is LGHNA and CDR2 is YSLEER. The CDR3 has 14 amino acids. The CDR3 sequence: CASSSHILNEKLFF.

The chain is built from TRBV19 and TRBJ2-7; TCRdb designates TRBD1, a call that cannot be tested without DNA. Germline V gene data show CDR1 as LNHDA and CDR2 as SQIVND (reference sequence). The CDR3 is made up of 13 amino acids. CDR3: CASSWGQTYEQYF.

The chain has TRBV4-2 and TRBJ2-1; TCRdb outputs TRBD2, but without DNA this stays unchecked. This CDR3 contains 16 residues. Germline V gene lookup returns CDR1 LGHNA and CDR2 YNFKEQ. The chain's CDR3 is CASSQDTSGGYNEQFF.

The chain carries TRBV7-9 and TRBJ2-1; TCRdb's D call of TRBD2 is untestable without DNA. This CDR3 spans 16 amino acids. CDR1 SEHNR and CDR2 FQNEAQ come from the germline V gene (reference sequence). CDR3: CASSLGTVGEGDEQFF.

This rearrangement joins TRBV7-8 to TRBJ1-4; TCRdb's D call of TRBD1 is untestable without DNA. CDR1 SGHVS and CDR2 FQNEAQ come from the germline V gene. The length of the CDR3 is 17 residues. The CDR3 protein is CASSIPGQGFTNEKLFF.

The V gene is TRBV7-9, the J gene TRBJ1-2; TCRdb names TRBD1, which stays unverified in the absence of DNA. The germline CDR1 and CDR2 sequences are SEHNR and FQNEAQ (reference sequence). The CDR3 totals 16 residues. The CDR3 sequence is CASSLGPGQFNYGYTF. Complete variable domain (other parts from reference TRBV7-9 and TRBJ1-2): DTGVSQNPRHKITKRGQNVTFRCDPISEHNRLYWYRQTLGQGPEFLTYFQNEAQLEKSRLLSDRFSAERPKGSFSTLEIQRTEQGDSAMYLCASSLGPGQFNYGYTFGSGTRLTVV.

The J gene is TRBJ2-3, the V gene TRBV4-1; without DNA, the TCRdb call of TRBD2 cannot be checked. CDR3 length: 14 amino acids. Germline CDR1 MGHRA, CDR2 YSYEKL. This chain's CDR3 is CASSQAAGMDTQYF.